The rows below give T cell receptor beta chains drawn from one sample of a study of memory CD4+ T cells and cytomegalovirus serostatus. The table came from immunoSEQ multiplex PCR; TCRdb's copy has only in-frame clones and leaves some out. The table shows about 61,000 clones, with approximately 78% occurring only once. Sample: memory CD4+ T cells from blood. Every receptor here comes from an adult in good health and CMV-seronegative. Each CDR3 is given without its conserved first and last residue. Each record gives: V gene, clone size, J gene, CDR3 protein. Clone size is shown for a subset of rows, as once, few, many or a class of expanded clone.

v_call: TRBV4-1; clone_size: -; j_call: TRBJ2-7; cdr3_aa: ASSPLHGPYEQY
v_call: TRBV6-5; clone_size: -; j_call: TRBJ1-3; cdr3_aa: ASRRQGRSGNTIY
v_call: TRBV2; clone_size: -; j_call: TRBJ2-2; cdr3_aa: ASRDSHGDTGELF
v_call: TRBV27; clone_size: -; j_call: TRBJ2-2; cdr3_aa: ASSSLAGWNTGELF
v_call: TRBV11-2; clone_size: -; j_call: TRBJ2-2; cdr3_aa: ASSRARSGGAGELF
v_call: TRBV5-1; clone_size: -; j_call: TRBJ1-4; cdr3_aa: ASSPDTHEKLF
v_call: TRBV29-1; clone_size: -; j_call: TRBJ1-1; cdr3_aa: SVERGLTEAF
v_call: TRBV30; clone_size: once; j_call: TRBJ2-3; cdr3_aa: ACQAVGPDTQY
v_call: TRBV6-1; clone_size: -; j_call: TRBJ1-1; cdr3_aa: ASSEARMGVDWRNTEAF
v_call: TRBV27; clone_size: once; j_call: TRBJ1-2; cdr3_aa: ASSLKGFSYGYT
v_call: TRBV29-1; clone_size: -; j_call: TRBJ2-5; cdr3_aa: SVDVLGAETQY
v_call: TRBV5-1; clone_size: -; j_call: TRBJ1-1; cdr3_aa: ASSPLGGGFTEAF
v_call: TRBV6-6; clone_size: -; j_call: TRBJ1-5; cdr3_aa: ASSQDRGYNQPQH
v_call: TRBV7-6; clone_size: -; j_call: TRBJ1-6; cdr3_aa: ASSESSYNSPLH
v_call: TRBV18; clone_size: -; j_call: TRBJ2-5; cdr3_aa: ASSELVEETQY
v_call: TRBV7-9; clone_size: -; j_call: TRBJ1-2; cdr3_aa: ASSFTGTKNGYT
v_call: TRBV5-1; clone_size: -; j_call: TRBJ2-7; cdr3_aa: ASSRQGGSYEQY
v_call: TRBV2; clone_size: -; j_call: TRBJ2-2; cdr3_aa: ASSLPGHHTGELF
v_call: TRBV6-5; clone_size: few; j_call: TRBJ1-2; cdr3_aa: AARRLTSNYGYT
v_call: TRBV6-6; clone_size: -; j_call: TRBJ1-2; cdr3_aa: ASSKGGTEKGYT
v_call: TRBV9; clone_size: -; j_call: TRBJ2-5; cdr3_aa: ASSVGLRLAGVRETQY
v_call: TRBV5-4; clone_size: -; j_call: TRBJ2-3; cdr3_aa: ASSLQGSGVGTQY
v_call: TRBV28; clone_size: -; j_call: TRBJ2-3; cdr3_aa: ASSLGDPGTDTQY
v_call: TRBV5-6; clone_size: -; j_call: TRBJ1-5; cdr3_aa: ASSLNVASNQPQH
v_call: TRBV28; clone_size: -; j_call: TRBJ1-2; cdr3_aa: ASGSHVGYT
v_call: TRBV6-1; clone_size: -; j_call: TRBJ1-2; cdr3_aa: ASRGTGLHRDGYT
v_call: TRBV10-3; clone_size: once; j_call: TRBJ2-5; cdr3_aa: AISVGVSQETQY
v_call: TRBV29-1; clone_size: -; j_call: TRBJ1-2; cdr3_aa: SARPGGPEGYT
v_call: TRBV4-1; clone_size: -; j_call: TRBJ2-7; cdr3_aa: ASSQGRGGYEQY
v_call: TRBV7-3; clone_size: -; j_call: TRBJ2-1; cdr3_aa: ASSPGGLASDEQF
v_call: TRBV7-9; clone_size: -; j_call: TRBJ1-1; cdr3_aa: ASLEQGLNTEAF
v_call: TRBV11-3; clone_size: -; j_call: TRBJ2-2; cdr3_aa: ASSQDRDTGELF
v_call: TRBV6-1; clone_size: -; j_call: TRBJ2-5; cdr3_aa: ASSAGPASQETQY
v_call: TRBV11-2; clone_size: -; j_call: TRBJ1-2; cdr3_aa: ASSPITGRGRNYGYT
v_call: TRBV18; clone_size: -; j_call: TRBJ1-4; cdr3_aa: ASSPKNRGNEKLF
v_call: TRBV2; clone_size: -; j_call: TRBJ2-3; cdr3_aa: ASRGTSGRTDTQY
v_call: TRBV4-1; clone_size: -; j_call: TRBJ2-1; cdr3_aa: ASSQLTPPGNEQF
v_call: TRBV5-6; clone_size: -; j_call: TRBJ2-1; cdr3_aa: ASSLFSGGPGNEQF
v_call: TRBV10-3; clone_size: -; j_call: TRBJ1-3; cdr3_aa: AISVGRDSGNTIY
v_call: TRBV15; clone_size: -; j_call: TRBJ1-2; cdr3_aa: ATSSTSDGRGNYGYT
v_call: TRBV30; clone_size: -; j_call: TRBJ2-7; cdr3_aa: AWSLASGSYEQY
v_call: TRBV28; clone_size: -; j_call: TRBJ2-7; cdr3_aa: ASTTSGRTAYEQY
v_call: TRBV5-4; clone_size: -; j_call: TRBJ2-1; cdr3_aa: ASSLTHLAGELSEQF
v_call: TRBV9; clone_size: -; j_call: TRBJ2-1; cdr3_aa: ASSVRNEQF
v_call: TRBV5-6; clone_size: few; j_call: TRBJ1-2; cdr3_aa: ASSFRTGRNYGYT
v_call: TRBV27; clone_size: -; j_call: TRBJ2-3; cdr3_aa: ASSLGTPGNTDTQY
v_call: TRBV7-2; clone_size: -; j_call: TRBJ2-5; cdr3_aa: ASSLGVETQY
v_call: TRBV5-6; clone_size: -; j_call: TRBJ2-7; cdr3_aa: ASSLAPTGPSSSYEQY
v_call: TRBV18; clone_size: -; j_call: TRBJ1-5; cdr3_aa: ASSPRDGNQPQH
v_call: TRBV28; clone_size: -; j_call: TRBJ1-1; cdr3_aa: ASSLGALGNTEAF
v_call: TRBV11-3; clone_size: -; j_call: TRBJ2-2; cdr3_aa: ASSLEEGTGELF
v_call: TRBV10-3; clone_size: -; j_call: TRBJ1-2; cdr3_aa: AISVDGDYGYT